The rows below give T cell receptor beta chains drawn from one sample of a study of regulatory T cells in long-lasting Graves disease. TCRdb reanalysed the multiplex PCR reads using MiXCR and keeps one entry per CDR3 protein. The sample carries 680,000 or so distinct CDR3 sequences, less than 20% recorded once. Separately, the same data were catalogued under a study of T cells in Graves' hyperthyroidism and ophthalmopathy.

The sequences come from peripheral blood mononuclear cells (PBMCs), collected at new diagnosis, from a patient treated with antithyroid drugs. The receptors derive from a woman aged 25-40 years with Graves disease. The CDR3 runs from the conserved cysteine through the conserved F or W. The D gene is left open where the match is weak. The listing skips clone size in some rows; elsewhere it reads once, few, many or a size class.

>.|.|TRBJ2-5|TRBV29-1
TGCAGCGTTGAAGGTGGCGTAGTCGGGGAGACCCAGTACTTC
CSVEGGVVGETQYF
>.|.|TRBJ2-1|TRBV29-1
TGCAGCGTTGAGCCCGTCGGACTAAACAATGAGCAGTTCTTC
CSVEPVGLNNEQFF
>.|many|TRBJ2-5|TRBV12-3/TRBV12-4
TGTGCCAGCAGTGAGATATGGGAGACCCAGTACTTC
CASSEIWETQYF
>.|.|TRBJ1-1|TRBV4-1
TGCGCCAGCAGCCAAGTCGGGGAGAACACTGAAGCTTTCTTT
CASSQVGENTEAFF
>.|few|TRBJ2-7|TRBV3-1
TGTGCCAGCAGCTCCCCTCCCTTCCTGGAACCCTACGAGCAGTACTTC
CASSSPPFLEPYEQYF
>.|few|TRBJ2-7|TRBV19
TGTGCCAGTAGGAACAGGGAAAACTCCTACGAGCAGTACTTC
CASRNRENSYEQYF
>TRBD2|many|TRBJ2-7|TRBV7-8
TGTGCCAGCAGCCTCGGGAGGGAGGCGACCGAGCAGTACTTC
CASSLGREATEQYF
>.|.|TRBJ2-1|TRBV27
TGTGCCAGCAGTTTATTTGTGGAGTATGAGCAGTTCTTC
CASSLFVEYEQFF
>TRBD2|many|TRBJ2-7|TRBV20-1
TGCAGTGCTAGGTGGGCGGGAGGGGTATACGAGCAGTACTTC
CSARWAGGVYEQYF
>TRBD2|many|TRBJ2-7|TRBV20-1
TGCAGTGCTAGTTTGGGACTAGCGGTCTCCGGCGAGCAGTACTTC
CSASLGLAVSGEQYF
>.|many|TRBJ1-5|TRBV13
TGTGCCAGCAGTCAAGGGGAGGGCAATCAGCCCCAGCATTTT
CASSQGEGNQPQHF
>.|many|TRBJ1-1|TRBV29-1
TGCAGCCCATTCTCATTGTTGACAGGACGGAATGAAGCTTTCTTT
CSPFSLLTGRNEAFF
>TRBD2|many|TRBJ2-1|TRBV2
TGTGCCAGCAGTGAGGGTACTAGCGGGAATCATTACAATGAGCAGTTCTTC
CASSEGTSGNHYNEQFF
>.|.|TRBJ2-2|TRBV30
TGTGCCTGGAGTAGAGGCTGGATGAGGGCCGGGGAGCTGTTTTTT
CAWSRGWMRAGELFF
>.|few|TRBJ2-5|TRBV27
TGTGCCAGCAGTTCCCGGACAGTCCAAGAGACCCAGTACTTC
CASSSRTVQETQYF
>.|.|TRBJ1-1|TRBV7-1
TGTGCCAGCATCAGCGGGGGCAGGGGTGAAGCTTTCTTT
CASISGGRGEAFF
>.|few|TRBJ1-2|TRBV6-4
TGTGCCAGCAGTAGGCCTGACAGAAACTATGGCTACACCTTC
CASSRPDRNYGYTF
>.|few|TRBJ2-7|TRBV20-1
TGCAGTGCTAGAGCCCTGCTCTACGAGCAGTACTTC
CSARALLYEQYF
>TRBD2|few|TRBJ2-2|TRBV6-5
TGTGCCAGCAGTTCCCAAGCGGGAGTTAGCGGGGAGCTGTTTTTT
CASSSQAGVSGELFF
>TRBD1|.|TRBJ2-3|TRBV12-3/TRBV12-4
TGTGCCAGCACCCCTTTGAGGGAAGACAGGGGGCGAGGGAACACAGATACGCAGTATTTT
CASTPLREDRGRGNTDTQYF
>.|many|TRBJ1-5|TRBV2
TGTGCCAGCAGGGCTGAGCCAGAGGGGCAGCCCCAGCATTTT
CASRAEPEGQPQHF
>.|many|TRBJ2-1|TRBV2
TGTGCCAGCGGAGAGAATGAGCAGTTCTTC
CASGENEQFF
>.|many|TRBJ1-1|TRBV29-1
TGCAGCGTTGATAGGGGGGGGAACACTGAAGCTTTCTTT
CSVDRGGNTEAFF
>TRBD2|many|TRBJ2-5|TRBV20-1
TGCAGTGCTAGAACACTAGCGGGACGGGAGACCCAGTACTTC
CSARTLAGRETQYF
>.|many|TRBJ1-1|TRBV5-6
TGTGCCAGCAGCTTTCATGACGCTGAAGCTTTCTTT
CASSFHDAEAFF
>.|many|TRBJ1-3|TRBV2
TGTGCCAGCGGCGTCGAGGCTGGAAACACCATATATTTT
CASGVEAGNTIYF
>.|few|TRBJ2-6|TRBV19
TGTGCCAGTCATAACCTCGCGATCTCTGGGGCCAACGTCCTGACTTTC
CASHNLAISGANVLTF
>.|few|TRBJ1-1|TRBV5-1
TGCGCCAGCAGTTCTAGGTTGGTAGGGGCCGAAGCTTTCTTT
CASSSRLVGAEAFF
>TRBD2|.|TRBJ2-1|TRBV7-9
TGTGCCAGCAGCTGGGGGACTAGCGGGATAGGATTCTTC
CASSWGTSGIGFF